The rows below give T cell receptor beta chains drawn from one sample of a study of cytomegalovirus exposure and HLA in healthy donors. Some clones are missing from TCRdb's copy, which holds only in-frame ones; the method was immunoSEQ multiplex PCR. The sample has 160,000 or so clones, around 87% seen once. Input material: PBMCs. Receptor source: a woman in her thirties in good health and CMV-seronegative. Both conserved end residues are part of each CDR3. Each record gives: CDR3 protein, CDR3 DNA, clone size, V gene, D gene, J gene. D genes are given only for firm matches. Clone size is given for some rows only: seen once, a few or many times, or a class if the clone is expanded.

CASSQDRGTEAFF | TGTGCCAGCAGCCAAGATCGGGGGACTGAAGCTTTCTTT | NA | TRBV4-2 | NA | TRBJ1-1
CASSPTDYEQYF | TGTGCCAGCTCACCGACAGACTACGAGCAGTACTTC | NA | TRBV18 | NA | TRBJ2-7
CASSLAQGGSNQPQHF | TGTGCCAGCAGCTTAGCCCAGGGCGGAAGCAATCAGCCCCAGCATTTT | NA | TRBV13 | NA | TRBJ1-5
CASSLVGTGDFTGELFF | TGTGCCAGCAGCTTAGTAGGGACAGGGGATTTTACCGGGGAGCTGTTTTTT | NA | TRBV7-8 | TRBD1 | TRBJ2-2
CAWSAGMWNDSPLHF | TGTGCCTGGAGTGCAGGAATGTGGAATGATTCACCCCTCCACTTT | few | TRBV30 | NA | TRBJ1-6
CASSLGGEWGNTIYF | TGTGCCAGCAGCCTTGGGGGGGAATGGGGAAACACCATATATTTT | NA | TRBV11-2 | NA | TRBJ1-3
CASSSNSLASFEQYF | TGTGCCAGCAGCTCGAACAGCTTAGCTAGCTTCGAGCAGTACTTC | few | TRBV7-9 | NA | TRBJ2-7
CASSLPGDSYEQYF | TGTGCCAGCAGCTTACCCGGGGATTCCTACGAGCAGTACTTC | once | TRBV11-2 | NA | TRBJ2-7
CASRGALGLGKNGYTF | TGTGCCAGCAGAGGGGCGTTGGGATTAGGGAAGAATGGCTACACCTTC | NA | TRBV21-1 | NA | TRBJ1-2
CASSGTTGIGQPQHF | TGTGCCAGCAGCGGCACGACAGGAATCGGCCAGCCCCAGCATTTT | NA | TRBV7-2 | NA | TRBJ1-5
CASSKLPGQDQTGELFF | TGTGCCAGTAGTAAATTACCAGGACAGGACCAAACCGGGGAGCTGTTTTTT | NA | TRBV19 | TRBD1 | TRBJ2-2
CASAPGGPPYQETQYF | TGTGCTAGTGCCCCGGGCGGGCCACCGTACCAAGAGACCCAGTACTTC | NA | TRBV12-5 | NA | TRBJ2-5
CASSAAGTGGLNYEQYF | TGTGCCAGCAGCGCGGCCGGGACAGGGGGTTTGAACTACGAGCAGTACTTC | NA | TRBV5-6 | TRBD1 | TRBJ2-7
CASSLGSLAGGLNEQFF | TGCGCCAGCAGCTTGGGTTCACTAGCGGGGGGGCTCAATGAGCAGTTCTTC | NA | TRBV5-1 | TRBD2 | TRBJ2-1
CASSDRGTSPDELFF | TGTGCCAGCAGCGACAGGGGGACATCCCCCGACGAACTGTTTTTT | NA | TRBV6-5 | TRBD1 | TRBJ1-4
CAWSVPREDLPYEQYF | TGTGCCTGGAGTGTACCCAGGGAAGATCTTCCCTACGAGCAGTACTTC | NA | TRBV30 | NA | TRBJ2-7
CASSFGSGSYEQYF | TGTGCCAGCAGTTTTGGAAGCGGGTCCTACGAGCAGTACTTC | NA | TRBV27 | NA | TRBJ2-7
CASRLARRNSPLHF | TGCGCCAGCAGGTTAGCAAGGAGAAATTCACCCCTCCACTTT | once | TRBV5-1 | NA | TRBJ1-6